The 26 T cell receptor beta chains presented below share a single source sample, sequenced in a study of blood T cell repertoires in COVID-19. Profiled with immunoSEQ multiplex PCR; TCRdb holds only in-frame clones, not every one. The top ten clones hold about 0.63% of a sample with a few hundred thousand clones, less than 95% of them seen once. Sequencing input: PBMCs or T cells enriched from blood (not recorded which). The source of these receptors is a man younger than 30 who had recovered from COVID-19.

The chain combines TRBV6-5 with TRBJ1-4; D not resolved. Germline V gene sequence: CDR1 MNHEY, CDR2 SVGAGI. The CDR3 covers 12 residues. Trimming removed 6 bases at V and 8 bases at J, with 10 bases between. This CDR3 is CASRRSGEKLFF. The CDR3 bases are TGTGCCAGCAGGAGGAGTGGGGAAAAACTGTTTTTT.

The chain employs TRBV28 and TRBJ1-6; D call uncertain. This CDR3 comprises 15 residues. The germline V gene encodes CDR1 MDHEN and CDR2 SYDVKM. Trimming left V 6 bases short and J 5 bases short, with 14 bases between. The CDR3: CASREEGPNNSPLHF. The CDR3 nucleotides read TGTGCCAGCAGGGAAGAGGGTCCCAATAATTCACCCCTCCACTTT.

The chain combines TRBV24-1 with TRBJ2-2, with TRBD1 identical over 10 bases. Germline V CDR1 and CDR2: KGHDR, SFDVKD. The CDR3 runs to 16 residues. J lost 4 bases, V lost 4 bases, and 5 bases had no gene match. The CDR3 region has the DNA TGTGCCACCAGTGACCGGACAGGGGGGCGCACCGGGGAGCTGTTTTTT. Its translation is CATSDRTGGRTGELFF.

The gene calls are TRBV20-1 and TRBJ1-1; 7 bases line up with TRBD1. CDR1 and CDR2 (germline): DFQATT, SNEGSKA (reference sequence). CDR3 length: 11 residues. The CDR3 DNA reads as TGCAGGGGCGACAGGGAGACTGAAGCTTTCTTT. Its translation is CRGDRETEAFF.

This clone was detected a few times. The identical CDR3 is also encoded by other nucleotide sequences in the sample. The chain carries TRBV27 and TRBJ1-2; 7 bases align to TRBD1. V lost 3 bases, J lost 7 bases, and 2 bases stayed unmatched. The CDR3 spans 12 residues. Germline V CDR1 and CDR2: MNHEY, SMNVEV (reference sequence). CDR3 DNA: TGTGCCAGCAGTTTCCCAGGGGGTGGCTACACCTTC. Translation: CASSFPGGGYTF.

The genes are TRBV13 and TRBJ2-1; TRBD1 matches at 9 bases. Trimming removed 2 bases from V and 7 bases from J; junction bases left unmatched: 9. The CDR3 covers 16 residues. In germline, CDR1 is PRHDT, CDR2 FYEKMQ (reference sequence). CDR3 protein: CASSLRNRGPGNEQFF. The CDR3, as DNA: TGTGCCAGCAGCTTACGCAACAGGGGGCCGGGAAATGAGCAGTTCTTC.

The CDR3 DNA is TGTGCCAGCGGAGTGAGGGCGATCACTGAAGCTTTCTTT. Translation gives CASGVRAITEAFF. The chain recombines TRBV12-3 or TRBV12-4 with TRBJ1-1; D gene uncertain. V shed 8 bases and J shed 4 bases, with 14 bases lying between them. The CDR3 runs 13 residues.

As DNA, the CDR3 is TGCGCCAGCAGTGAACGGGAGAGCATACCTGGTAGAGCAACCATTGGGGGCTACACCTTC. Its translation: CASSERESIPGRATIGGYTF. The V gene is TRBV5-1, the J gene TRBJ1-2; D gene ambiguous. The ends were cut back, 5 bases at V and 8 bases at J, with 37 bases in the middle. The CDR3 spans 20 residues. Per germline, CDR1 SGHRS and CDR2 YFSETQ.

The chain joins TRBV12-3 or TRBV12-4 to TRBJ1-1; the D gene is possibly TRBD1 (5 bases). V was clipped by 6 bases and J by 11 bases, with 19 bases between them. The CDR3 covers 13 residues. CDR3: CASSLETAPEAFF. The CDR3 DNA reads TGTGCCAGCAGCCTCGAGACAGCCCCCGAGGCTTTCTTT.

The V and J genes are TRBV2 and TRBJ1-1; D unresolved. V lost 2 bases and J 12 bases, leaving 16 bases between the germline ends. The CDR3 loop spans 13 amino acids. The germline CDR1 and CDR2 sequences are SNHLY and FYNNEI. The CDR3 region has the DNA TGTGCCAGCAGTGAACGCGGGGATGGGGTTCCTTTCTTT. Translation: CASSERGDGVPFF.

In its sample, this clone was seen a few times. V and J are TRBV12-3 or TRBV12-4 and TRBJ1-6; a possible D gene is TRBD1 (6 bases). V gave up 6 bases and J gave up 7 bases, with 10 bases separating them. This CDR3 spans 13 amino acids. The CDR3 sequence: CASSRDTNSPLHF. The CDR3 nucleotides are TGTGCCAGCAGCAGGGACACCAATTCACCCCTCCACTTT.

The chain employs TRBV19 and TRBJ1-5, with 10 nucleotides matching TRBD1. Germline lookup yields CDR1 LNHDA and CDR2 SQIVND (reference sequence). Trimming took 1 base from V and 7 from J; bases not matched to a gene: 13. The CDR3 length is 18 residues. The CDR3 DNA sequence: TGTGCCAGTAGTATAGGAATTAGGGGACAGGGGATCAAGCAGCCCCAGCATTTT. Residues: CASSIGIRGQGIKQPQHF.

This clone has only a few counts. The gene calls are TRBV7-3 and TRBJ2-2; 8 bases agree with TRBD1. From germline, CDR1 is SGHTA and CDR2 FQGTGA. V was pared by 1 base and J by 9 bases, with 10 bases of the junction left unmatched. The CDR3 is 16 residues long. CDR3 sequence reads: CASSLSTGGLPRELFF. CDR3 nucleotide sequence: TGTGCCAGCAGCTTAAGCACAGGGGGACTGCCTAGGGAGCTGTTTTTT.

This rearrangement joins TRBV5-5 to TRBJ1-1; TRBD1 matches 7 bases. J lost 1 base, V lost 2 bases, and 14 bases had no gene match. The CDR3 is 18 residues long. From germline, CDR1 is SGHKS and CDR2 YYEKEE (reference sequence). Written as DNA, the CDR3 is TGTGCCAGCAGCTTATGGAGCCAAGGGGGCCTGTCGAACACTGAAGCTTTCTTT. Amino acids: CASSLWSQGGLSNTEAFF.

Turning to this clone: This CDR3 is also generated by other DNA sequences in the sample. The chain links TRBV5-4 to TRBJ1-6, with a weak D call TRBD1 (5 bases). This CDR3 comprises 15 residues. CDR1 and CDR2 from the germline V gene are SGHNT and YYREEE (reference sequence). Trimming took 1 base from V and 7 from J, leaving 12 bases between them. DNA of the CDR3: TGTGCCAGCAGCTTGAGCGGGACTGGAAATTCACCCCTCCACTTT. Protein sequence: CASSLSGTGNSPLHF.

The chain couples TRBV4-1 to TRBJ1-5; D is unclear. There are 16 residues in the CDR3. CDR1 MGHRA and CDR2 YSYEKL come from the germline V gene. Deletions cut 1 base from V and 8 bases from J, with 18 bases between. As DNA, the CDR3 is TGCGCCAGCAGCCAAGTTTTTGGCCAGCGGGGAGAGCCCCAGCATTTT. The encoded protein is CASSQVFGQRGEPQHF.

The J gene is TRBJ1-5, the V gene TRBV19, with D possibly TRBD1 on 5 matching bases. The CDR3 consists of 14 residues. Germline V gives CDR1 LNHDA, CDR2 SQIVND (reference sequence). The CDR3 DNA reads as TGTGGCTCCACGGTGGGGGGGGAGAATCAGCCCCAGCATTTT. Translation: CGSTVGGENQPQHF.

The V call is TRBV7-2, the J call TRBJ2-2, with D possibly matching TRBD1 (6 bases). V lost 2 bases and J 7 bases, leaving 20 bases between the germline ends. Looked up from germline, CDR1 is SGHTA and CDR2 is FQGNSA. CDR3 length: 17 residues. For the CDR3, the DNA is TGTGCCAGCAGCTTATTAATATCGCAGGGGCCGGGCGGGGAGCTGTTTTTT. This codes for CASSLLISQGPGGELFF.

The genes are TRBV29-1 and TRBJ2-3, with 9 bases aligning to TRBD1. J was trimmed by 2 bases and V by 3 bases; bases with no gene match: 9. This CDR3 is built from 16 residues. In germline, CDR1 is SQVTM, CDR2 ANQGSEA. The CDR3 coding sequence is TGCAGCGTTGAGGACATCCGGGACAGGGCCACAGATACGCAGTATTTT. Its protein is CSVEDIRDRATDTQYF.

The V and J genes are TRBV19 and TRBJ2-5; D ambiguous. The CDR3 loop spans 12 amino acids. The V end lost 6 bases, the J end lost 2 bases, and 7 bases lay between the germline ends. Germline values: CDR1 LNHDA, CDR2 SQIVND (reference sequence). The CDR3, as DNA: TGTGCCAGTAGCCCCGGGCAAGAGACCCAGTACTTC. Amino acids: CASSPGQETQYF. Full variable domain (outside the CDR3, taken from reference TRBV19 and TRBJ2-5): DGGITQSPKYLFRKEGQNVTLSCEQNLNHDAMYWYRQDPGQGLRLIYYSQIVNDFQKGDIAEGYSVSREKKESFPLTVTSAQKNPTAFYLCASSPGQETQYFGPGTRLLVL.

The chain couples TRBV30 to TRBJ1-2, with 9 bases that match TRBD1. The trim removed 5 bases at V and 4 bases at J, leaving 8 bases unmatched. Germline-derived CDR1 and CDR2 are GTSNPN and SVGIG (reference sequence). The CDR3 contains 14 residues. This CDR3 is CAWDWDREAYGYTF. The CDR3 DNA is TGTGCCTGGGATTGGGACAGGGAGGCCTATGGCTACACCTTC.

This chain connects TRBV7-2 to TRBJ2-7, with D possibly matching TRBD2 (5 bases). With 5 bases removed from V and 0 bases from J, the gap between germline ends came to 17 bases. CDR1 and CDR2 (germline): SGHTA, FQGNSA. The CDR3 has 16 amino acids. The CDR3: CASSAGGLRLSYEQYF. The CDR3 nucleotides read TGTGCCAGCAGCGCGGGCGGACTGCGCCTCTCCTACGAGCAGTACTTC.

The rearrangement joins TRBV19 to TRBJ1-5, with TRBD1 matching 8 bases. V shed 5 bases and J 6 bases; nucleotides not matched to a gene: 9. The CDR3 covers 15 residues. Germline CDR1 is LNHDA and CDR2 is SQIVND (reference sequence). CDR3 nucleotide sequence: TGTGCCAGTAGTTTCCAAGGACAGGGAGGTCAGCCCCAGCATTTT. It yields the protein CASSFQGQGGQPQHF.

The chain couples TRBV7-2 to TRBJ1-1, with 8 positions matching TRBD1. The trim removed 5 bases at V and 4 bases at J, leaving 6 bases unmatched. The CDR3 totals 14 residues. Germline V CDR1 and CDR2: SGHTA, FQGNSA. As DNA, the CDR3 is TGTGCCAGCAGCCACGCAGGGGGCGGCACTGAAGCTTTCTTT. Its translation: CASSHAGGGTEAFF. Looking up the rest from reference TRBV7-2 and TRBJ1-1 gives the full variable domain: GAGVSQSPSNKVTEKGKDVELRCDPISGHTALYWYRQSLGQGLEFLIYFQGNSAPDKSGLPSDRFSAERTGGSVSTLTIQRTQQEDSAVYLCASSHAGGGTEAFFGQGTRLTVV.

CDR3 coding DNA: TGTGCCAGCAGCTTAGGGTCCCCGGACAGGGACTATGGCTACACCTTC. Protein product: CASSLGSPDRDYGYTF. V usage is TRBV7-9 and J usage is TRBJ1-2; 8 bases match TRBD1. Trimming at V came to 1 base and at J to 3 bases, leaving 7 bases not matched to a gene. From germline, CDR1 is SEHNR and CDR2 FQNEAQ (reference sequence). This CDR3 region has 16 residues.

The J gene is TRBJ2-1, the V gene TRBV4-1; 11 nucleotides align to TRBD2. Per germline, CDR1 MGHRA and CDR2 YSYEKL. V lost 1 base to trimming and J lost 6 bases; unmatched junction nucleotides: 5. This CDR3 spans 16 amino acids. DNA for the CDR3: TGCGCCAGCAGCCAAGTTCCCACTAGCGGGGGCAATGAGCAGTTCTTC. The encoded protein is CASSQVPTSGGNEQFF.